Presented here are 18 T cell receptor beta chains from one specimen sequenced in a study of cytomegalovirus exposure and HLA in healthy donors. PCR primers comprised 60 Vbeta and 13 Jbeta primers. The repertoire was sequenced with immunoSEQ multiplex PCR; TCRdb's copy has only in-frame clones and lacks some. The table lists about 160,000 clones, 80% to 90% of them singletons. Source material: PBMCs. These receptor sequences come from a middle-aged man in good health and CMV-seropositive.

This clone was found a few times. The chain recombines TRBV6-1 with TRBJ2-1; D not resolved. Looked up from germline, CDR1 is MNHNS and CDR2 is SASEGT. V was pared by 3 bases and J by 8 bases, with 14 bases between. The CDR3 is 14 amino acids. The CDR3 loop is CASSDMSTADEQFF. The CDR3 nucleotides read TGTGCCAGCAGTGACATGAGCACGGCGGATGAGCAGTTCTTC.

This chain links TRBV19 with TRBJ1-2; D may be TRBD1 (6 bases). Trimming took off 3 bases at V and 5 bases at J, with 10 bases between the two ends. The CDR3 contains 13 residues. CDR1 LNHDA and CDR2 SQIVND come from the germline V gene (reference sequence). The CDR3 loop reads CASSMGQGYGYTF. DNA of the CDR3: TGTGCCAGTAGTATGGGCCAGGGGTATGGCTACACCTTC.

The chain employs TRBV5-1 and TRBJ1-4; 7 nucleotides align to TRBD1. The germline CDR1 and CDR2 sequences are SGHRS and YFSETQ. The CDR3 loop spans 15 amino acids. The ends lost 0 bases at V and 8 bases at J; junction bases unmatched: 7. The CDR3 sequence: CASSLGQGLREKLFF. The DNA of the CDR3 is TGCGCCAGCAGCTTGGGACAGGGATTAAGGGAAAAACTGTTTTTT.

V is TRBV30 and J is TRBJ2-3; TRBD2 might be the D (7 bases). The CDR3 is 15 residues long. Trimming pared 0 bases from V and 2 bases from J, leaving 12 bases between. Germline V gene sequence: CDR1 GTSNPN, CDR2 SVGIG (reference sequence). In DNA form, the CDR3 reads TGTGCCTGGAGTGTTTCCGGGGGGCACACAGATACGCAGTATTTT. Translation: CAWSVSGGHTDTQYF.

This chain uses TRBV6-1 with TRBJ1-5; D might be TRBD1 (6 bases). V lost 7 bases to trimming and J lost 8 bases, with 15 bases between them. Germline V gene lookup returns CDR1 MNHNS and CDR2 SASEGT. CDR3 length: 13 amino acids. CDR3 loop: CASTDSYGKPQHF. CDR3 nucleotides: TGTGCCAGCACGGACAGCTACGGGAAGCCCCAGCATTTT.

This chain links TRBV6-6 with TRBJ2-2; 7 positions agree with TRBD1. The CDR3 totals 14 residues. V was pared by 4 bases and J by 6 bases, with 5 bases of the junction left unmatched. CDR1 is MNHNY, CDR2 SVGAGI, per germline (reference sequence). CDR3 in DNA: TGTGCCAGCAGTTTAACAGGGGCGGCCGGGGAGCTGTTTTTT. This translates into CASSLTGAAGELFF.

As concerns this clone: An end of the junction does not agree with germline; a read error may underlie this. The CDR3 sequence is CASSFGQGQPQHF. The CDR3, as DNA: TGTGCTAGCAGCTTTGGGCAAGGTCAGCCCCAGCATTTT. The chain joins TRBV7-7 to TRBJ1-5; D is ambiguous. Germline V gene sequence: CDR1 SSHAT, CDR2 FNYEAQ (reference sequence). The CDR3 contains 13 residues.

The V gene is TRBV5-4, the J gene TRBJ1-1, with a weak D call TRBD1 (5 bases). V lost 0 bases and J lost 6, with 12 bases in between. From germline, CDR1 is SGHNT and CDR2 YYREEE (reference sequence). The CDR3 covers 14 residues. The CDR3 nucleotides are TGTGCCAGCAGCTTGGGGGGGGAGTACGCTGAAGCTTTCTTT. This translates into CASSLGGEYAEAFF.

About this clone itself: The sample carries other DNA sequences with the same CDR3. The gene calls are TRBV19 and TRBJ2-7; weak D call: TRBD1 (6 bases). Trimming cost V 5 bases and J 2 bases, with 13 bases left between them. Germline V gene data show CDR1 as LNHDA and CDR2 as SQIVND (reference sequence). CDR3 length: 14 amino acids. The chain's CDR3 is CASSLQTGTYEQYF. In nucleotides, the CDR3 is TGTGCCAGTAGTTTACAGACAGGTACCTACGAGCAGTACTTC.

V usage is TRBV7-2 and J usage is TRBJ2-3; unclear D gene. The V gene lost 5 bases and the J gene lost 2 bases, with 5 bases spanning the gap. Germline values: CDR1 SGHTA, CDR2 FQGNSA. CDR3 size: 12 residues. CDR3 in amino acids: CASSPSTDTQYF. CDR3 bases: TGTGCCAGCAGCCCCTCCACAGATACGCAGTATTTT.

The rearrangement links TRBV19 to TRBJ2-6; a weak D match, TRBD2 (6 bases). Germline values: CDR1 LNHDA, CDR2 SQIVND (reference sequence). V lost 5 bases, J lost 0 bases, and 20 bases lay in between. The CDR3 extends over 19 amino acids. CDR3 residues: CASSPTSPGPGSGANVLTF. Here the CDR3 DNA reads TGTGCCAGTAGTCCTACTAGCCCGGGACCTGGCTCTGGGGCCAACGTCCTGACTTTC.

V gene TRBV19 combines with J gene TRBJ2-3; 8 bases align to TRBD1. The V segment lost 5 bases and the J segment 3 bases; nucleotides outside the gene matches: 13. The CDR3 has 17 amino acids. CDR1 is LNHDA, CDR2 SQIVND, per germline (reference sequence). CDR3 coding DNA: TGTGCCAGTAGTGCGTCAGGGGGCGCGAGTATAACAGATACGCAGTATTTT. Translation gives CASSASGGASITDTQYF.

The V gene is TRBV4-3, the J gene TRBJ1-6, with D perhaps TRBD1 (5 bases). The V and J ends lost 0 bases and 9 bases respectively, with 12 bases between them. Per the germline V gene, CDR1 is LGHNA and CDR2 is YSLEER. The CDR3 spans 15 residues. CDR3 amino acids: CASSQDGDYGSPLHF. CDR3 nucleotide sequence: TGCGCCAGCAGCCAAGATGGGGACTATGGTTCACCCCTCCACTTT.

The V gene is TRBV4-1, the J gene TRBJ2-2, with D unclear. Germline V gene lookup returns CDR1 MGHRA and CDR2 YSYEKL. This CDR3 is built from 14 residues. V lost 1 base, J lost 3 bases, and 6 bases lay in between. The CDR3 region is CASSQVVYTGELFF. In DNA, the CDR3 is TGCGCCAGCAGCCAAGTAGTGTACACCGGGGAGCTGTTTTTT.

Only a few counts were recorded for this clone. The V and J genes are TRBV7-9 and TRBJ1-1; perhaps TRBD1 as D (6 bases). The V gene lost 3 bases and the J gene lost 4 bases, with 15 bases spanning the gap. Germline V lookup: CDR1 SEHNR, CDR2 FQNEAQ (reference sequence). This CDR3 region has 15 residues. In nucleotides, the CDR3 is TGTGCCAGCAGCTTCCAAGGGGGGGCAGGCACTGAAGCTTTCTTT. Residues: CASSFQGGAGTEAFF.

This chain uses TRBV19 with TRBJ2-1, with D possibly being TRBD2 (6 bases). V was clipped by 3 bases and J by 14 bases, with 17 bases between them. The CDR3 runs to 13 residues. Looked up from germline, CDR1 is LNHDA and CDR2 is SQIVND (reference sequence). The CDR3 here is CASSIRGRRGEFF. Written as DNA, the CDR3 is TGTGCCAGTAGTATCCGTGGGAGGCGAGGGGAGTTCTTC.

J is TRBJ2-1 and V is TRBV6-5, with TRBD1 as a possible D gene (6 bases). Trimming left V 5 bases short and J 4 bases short, with 15 bases between. CDR3 length equals 15 residues. Germline CDR1 and CDR2: MNHEY and SVGAGI. DNA of the CDR3: TGTGCCAGCAGTCCGCGAGGGGGAAGGTACAATGAGCAGTTCTTC. Its protein product is CASSPRGGRYNEQFF.

This clone was counted once. The chain couples TRBV7-9 to TRBJ1-1; D unclear. This CDR3 comprises 14 residues. CDR1 is SEHNR, CDR2 FQNEAQ, per germline (reference sequence). V shed 1 base and J shed 4 bases, with 10 bases lying between them. The CDR3 DNA follows: TGTGCCAGCAGCTTAGAGATAAGAGGCACTGAAGCTTTCTTT. Amino acid sequence: CASSLEIRGTEAFF.